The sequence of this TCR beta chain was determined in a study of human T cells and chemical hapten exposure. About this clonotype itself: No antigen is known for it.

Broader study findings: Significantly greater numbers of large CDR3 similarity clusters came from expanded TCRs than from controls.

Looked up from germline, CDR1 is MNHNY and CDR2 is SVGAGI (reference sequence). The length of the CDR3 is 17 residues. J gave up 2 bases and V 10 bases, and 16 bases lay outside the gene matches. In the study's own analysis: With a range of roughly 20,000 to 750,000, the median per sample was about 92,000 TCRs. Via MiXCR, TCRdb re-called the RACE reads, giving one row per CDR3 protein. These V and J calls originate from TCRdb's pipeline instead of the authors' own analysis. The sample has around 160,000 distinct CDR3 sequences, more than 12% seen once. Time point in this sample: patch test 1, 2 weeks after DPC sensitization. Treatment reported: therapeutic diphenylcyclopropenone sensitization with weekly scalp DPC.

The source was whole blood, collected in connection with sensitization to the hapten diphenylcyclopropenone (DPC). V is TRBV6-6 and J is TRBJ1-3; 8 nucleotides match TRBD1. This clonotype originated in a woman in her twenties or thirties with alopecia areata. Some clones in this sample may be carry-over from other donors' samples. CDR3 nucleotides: TGTGCCAACCTTGGGTGGACAGGGCCGACGACTGGAAACACCATATATTTT. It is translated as CANLGWTGPTTGNTIYF.